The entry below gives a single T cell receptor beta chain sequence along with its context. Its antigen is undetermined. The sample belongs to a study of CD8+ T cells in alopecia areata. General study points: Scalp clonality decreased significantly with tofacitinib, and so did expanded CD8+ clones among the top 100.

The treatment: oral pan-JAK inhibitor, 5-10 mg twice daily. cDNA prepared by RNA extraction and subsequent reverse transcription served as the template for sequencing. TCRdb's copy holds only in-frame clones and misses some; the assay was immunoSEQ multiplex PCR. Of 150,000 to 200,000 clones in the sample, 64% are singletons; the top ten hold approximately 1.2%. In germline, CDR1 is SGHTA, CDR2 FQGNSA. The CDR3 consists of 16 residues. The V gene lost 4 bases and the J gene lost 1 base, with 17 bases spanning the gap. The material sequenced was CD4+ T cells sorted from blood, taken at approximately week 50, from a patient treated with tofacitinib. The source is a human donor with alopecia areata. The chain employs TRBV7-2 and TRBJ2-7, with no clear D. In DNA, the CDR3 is TGTGCCAGCAGCTCCTTGTCCGTTACTCGTTCCTACGAGCAGTACTTC. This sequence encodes CASSSLSVTRSYEQYF.